These 13 T cell receptor beta chains were sequenced from one sample in a study of blood T cells in healthy people across ages. Next came a second PCR, run for about 6 to 11 cycles, which used a sample-barcoded 5' primer along with a J-beta primer mix. TCRdb called the 5' RACE reads again in MiXCR, with one record for every CDR3 protein. The profile shows around 500,000 distinct CDR3 sequences, roughly 48% of them singletons. Sequenced input: blood. The source of these receptors is a man older than 75 in good health.

This clonotype has a single count. The genes are TRBV7-6 and TRBJ2-5, with D unclear. Germline lookup yields CDR1 SGHVS and CDR2 FNYEAQ. The CDR3 extends over 14 amino acids. The V end was cut by 5 bases, the J end by 2 bases, with 12 bases between. The CDR3 bases are TGTGCCAGCAGCAACCTTCAGATACAAGAGACCCAGTACTTC. Translating it yields CASSNLQIQETQYF.

This chain connects TRBV4-1 to TRBJ2-5; 10 bases are shared with TRBD1. The trim removed 1 base at V and 2 bases at J, leaving 1 base unmatched. There are 15 residues in the CDR3. CDR1 is MGHRA, CDR2 YSYEKL, per germline. The CDR3 DNA is TGCGCCAGCAGCCAAGGGGACAGGGGACAAGAGACCCAGTACTTC. It translates to CASSQGDRGQETQYF.

This chain links TRBV5-4 with TRBJ1-3, with D hard to call. The germline CDR1 and CDR2 sequences are SGHNT and YYREEE (reference sequence). V was cut by 1 base and J by 3 bases, with 2 bases left in between. The CDR3 is made up of 12 amino acids. The CDR3 coding sequence is TGTGCCAGCAGCTTGATTGGAAACACCATATATTTT. Its translation is CASSLIGNTIYF. The full variable domain, with the rest looked up from reference TRBV5-4 and TRBJ1-3, is ETGVTQSPTHLIKTRGQQVTLRCSSQSGHNTVSWYQQALGQGPQFIFQYYREEENGRGNFPPRFSGLQFPNYSSELNVNALELDDSALYLCASSLIGNTIYFGEGSWLTVV.

V and J are TRBV20-1 and TRBJ2-6, with 9 bases matching TRBD1. The CDR3 runs to 16 residues. Trimming at V came to 1 base and at J to 2 bases, leaving 3 bases not matched to a gene. Germline V lookup: CDR1 DFQATT, CDR2 SNEGSKA (reference sequence). This CDR3 reads CSARGQGGTGANVLTF. CDR3 sequence (DNA): TGCAGTGCTAGAGGACAGGGGGGAACTGGGGCCAACGTCCTGACTTTC.

This clonotype has a handful of counts. The chain couples TRBV18 to TRBJ2-1; TRBD2 matches at 7 bases. V dropped 5 bases and J dropped 4; count of bases not matched to a gene: 8. Germline CDR1 is KGHSH and CDR2 is LQKENI. CDR3 length equals 15 residues. The CDR3 region has the DNA TGTGCCAGCTCAACCTCTCTAGCGGCGTACAATGAGCAGTTCTTC. Translated, it gives CASSTSLAAYNEQFF.

This chain joins TRBV20-1 and TRBJ1-2; tentatively, D is TRBD1 (5 bases). V lost 7 bases to trimming and J lost 7 bases, with 13 bases between them. The CDR3 is made up of 11 amino acids. Germline V gives CDR1 DFQATT, CDR2 SNEGSKA (reference sequence). CDR3 coding DNA: TGCAGTGGAGGGGTATCGATTGGCTACACCTTC. It encodes CSGGVSIGYTF.

The rearrangement links TRBV3-1 to TRBJ2-5; 7 bases fit TRBD1. Germline CDR1 LGHDT, CDR2 YNNKEL (reference sequence). There are 16 residues in the CDR3. V lost 0 bases and J lost 0; bases outside the gene matches: 4. Here the CDR3 reads CASSQEGRGNQETQYF. The CDR3 bases are TGTGCCAGCAGCCAAGAGGGCAGGGGGAACCAAGAGACCCAGTACTTC.

The J gene is TRBJ1-1, the V gene TRBV29-1; D call uncertain. CDR3 length: 12 residues. CDR1 SQVTM and CDR2 ANQGSEA come from the germline V gene. V was cut by 4 bases and J by 2 bases, with 8 bases left in between. This CDR3 reads CSVGPANTEAFF. In nucleotides, the CDR3 is TGCAGCGTTGGCCCAGCAAACACTGAAGCTTTCTTT.

The gene calls are TRBV10-3 and TRBJ2-1, with a weak D call TRBD2 (5 bases). Looked up from germline, CDR1 is ENHRY and CDR2 is SYGVKD. The V gene lost 0 bases and the J gene lost 3 bases, with 15 bases spanning the gap. CDR3 length: 17 residues. In nucleotides, the CDR3 is TGTGCCATCAGTGAGTCCAGGACTTTTCTTTACTACAATGAGCAGTTCTTC. It specifies CAISESRTFLYYNEQFF.

The V gene is TRBV5-4, the J gene TRBJ1-2, with 9 bases aligning to TRBD1. This CDR3 is 15 amino acids long. J was trimmed by 3 bases and V by 4 bases; bases with no gene match: 7. Germline V gene data show CDR1 as SGHNT and CDR2 as YYREEE (reference sequence). This chain's CDR3 is CASSVTGGADYGYTF. CDR3 in DNA: TGTGCCAGCAGCGTAACAGGGGGCGCGGACTATGGCTACACCTTC.

The chain couples TRBV6-5 to TRBJ1-1; 7 bases map to TRBD1. V was clipped by 0 bases and J by 2 bases; unmatched bases: 6. The CDR3 contains 16 residues. The V gene's germline CDR1 is MNHEY and CDR2 SVGAGI. The CDR3 DNA reads TGTGCCAGCAGTTACTCTCAGGGGGTAGGAAACACTGAAGCTTTCTTT. This encodes CASSYSQGVGNTEAFF.

The V and J genes are TRBV4-3 and TRBJ1-6, with 9 positions matching TRBD1. Germline V gene sequence: CDR1 LGHNA, CDR2 YSLEER. The CDR3 has 17 amino acids. V shed 0 bases, J shed 9 bases, and the junction held 9 bases outside the gene matches. CDR3 bases: TGCGCCAGCAGCCAAGATTCCGGGACAGGGTTGATTTCACCCCTCCACTTT. Encoded protein: CASSQDSGTGLISPLHF.

Written as DNA, the CDR3 is TGTGCCAGCAGTATTCGGGGGGCTGGGGCCAACGTCCTGACTTTC. Protein sequence: CASSIRGAGANVLTF. This sequence joins TRBV12-3 or TRBV12-4 and TRBJ2-6, with 7 bases matching TRBD2. V lost 5 bases to trimming and J lost 2 bases; unmatched junction nucleotides: 3. The CDR3 loop spans 15 amino acids.